Shown below are 32 T cell receptor beta chains from a single sample sequenced in a study of post-analysis software for immune sequencing data. The study's findings and limits: Elevated frequency relative to controls characterized several TRBV segments in patients, TRBV5-6, TRBV5-1 and TRBV20-1 among them.

No antigen is known for these receptors. The library was made from cDNA and included unique molecular identifiers. TCRdb used MiXCR to reprocess the PCR reads, holding one entry per CDR3 protein. Seen here are hundreds of thousands of distinct CDR3 sequences, roughly 47% observed once, and the top ten hold under 2%. The sample comprised blood. These TCRs come from a girl between 10 and 17 years old with multiple sclerosis.

This clonotype was picked up one time. The rearrangement joins TRBV20-1 to TRBJ2-7; D gene uncertain. Germline values: CDR1 DFQATT, CDR2 SNEGSKA (reference sequence). Trimming stripped 3 bases from V and 2 bases from J, with 14 bases between. The CDR3 has 14 amino acids. Here the CDR3 DNA reads TGCAGTGCTAGCAACTCCAACCCGGCCTACGAGCAGTACTTC. Encoded protein: CSASNSNPAYEQYF.

This CDR3 reads CATALASGNTDTQYF. In DNA, the CDR3 is TGTGCCACAGCTTTGGCTAGCGGAAATACAGATACGCAGTATTTT. The J gene is TRBJ2-3, the V gene TRBV3-1, with TRBD2 matching over 7 bases. This CDR3 region has 15 residues. Per germline, CDR1 LGHDT and CDR2 YNNKEL (reference sequence). V was pared by 10 bases and J by 3 bases, with 13 bases of the junction left unmatched.

The chain has TRBV7-9 and TRBJ2-5; 7 bases line up with TRBD2. The CDR3 covers 15 residues. Germline V CDR1 and CDR2: SEHNR, FQNEAQ (reference sequence). The junction had 13 bases not matched to a gene; V was cut back by 7 bases and J by 5 bases. The CDR3 DNA reads as TGTGCCAGCACCCACCTAGCGGAAAGGGTGGAGACCCAGTACTTC. Its translation is CASTHLAERVETQYF.

The rearrangement uses TRBV7-2 and TRBJ2-1, with TRBD1 matching over 8 bases. This CDR3 spans 15 amino acids. Germline V lookup: CDR1 SGHTA, CDR2 FQGNSA. Germline trimming cut 1 base from V and 5 bases from J; bases unmatched to any gene: 4. CDR3 sequence: CASSLVTGVDNEQFF. CDR3 DNA sequence: TGTGCCAGCAGCTTAGTGACAGGGGTTGACAATGAGCAGTTCTTC.

V is TRBV5-1 and J is TRBJ1-4; 10 bases line up with TRBD1. The CDR3 is 14 amino acids. Germline V CDR1 and CDR2: SGHRS, YFSETQ. The V segment lost 5 bases and the J segment 7 bases; nucleotides outside the gene matches: 5. The chain's CDR3 is CASRRDRGFEKLFF. In DNA, the CDR3 is TGCGCCAGCAGACGGGACAGGGGTTTTGAAAAACTGTTTTTT.

V usage is TRBV4-1 and J usage is TRBJ2-7; D unclear. Germline CDR1 is MGHRA and CDR2 is YSYEKL. The CDR3 contains 13 residues. The V gene lost 0 bases and the J gene lost 1 base, with 4 bases spanning the gap. CDR3 protein: CASSQDVSYEQYF. The CDR3 nucleotides read TGCGCCAGCAGCCAAGACGTGTCCTACGAGCAGTACTTC.

The chain uses TRBV12-3 or TRBV12-4 and TRBJ1-4; 8 bases fit TRBD1. The CDR3 extends over 14 amino acids. Trimming at V came to 4 bases and at J to 7 bases, leaving 5 bases not matched to a gene. CDR3 protein: CASSWTGTGEKLFF. The CDR3 DNA follows: TGTGCCAGCAGTTGGACAGGGACTGGTGAAAAACTGTTTTTT.

This sequence joins TRBV6-1 and TRBJ1-2, with D possibly being TRBD1 (6 bases). The CDR3 totals 13 residues. Trimming cost V 2 bases and J 6 bases, with 10 bases left between them. Germline V gene sequence: CDR1 MNHNS, CDR2 SASEGT. The CDR3 nucleotides read TGTGCCAGCAGTGAACGGGGACACCATGGCTACACCTTC. Its translation is CASSERGHHGYTF.

This clonotype was observed a few times. The chain is built from TRBV12-3 or TRBV12-4 and TRBJ2-3; 7 bases align to TRBD1. The V gene end was trimmed by 6 bases and the J gene end by 4 bases; junction bases not matched to a gene: 4. This CDR3 has 13 amino acids. For the CDR3, the DNA is TGTGCCAGCAGCCCTGGGACAGCAGATACGCAGTATTTT. Amino acids: CASSPGTADTQYF.

This clonotype was seen only once. This chain links TRBV10-3 with TRBJ1-5, with TRBD1 as a possible D gene (6 bases). This CDR3 has 14 amino acids. Germline V lookup: CDR1 ENHRY, CDR2 SYGVKD. Trimming cost V 3 bases and J 2 bases, with 8 bases left between them. The CDR3 DNA follows: TGTGCCATCAGTGAACGACAGGGCAATCAGCCCCAGCATTTT. Encoded protein: CAISERQGNQPQHF.

In its sample, this clonotype was seen a few times. This sequence joins TRBV12-3 or TRBV12-4 and TRBJ2-7; TRBD1 agrees at 8 bases. Unmatched junction bases numbered 8, after V lost 5 bases and J lost 2 bases. The CDR3 totals 15 residues. In nucleotides, the CDR3 is TGTGCCAGCAGTCCCCTAGGGACAGGAACCTACGAGCAGTACTTC. Its protein product is CASSPLGTGTYEQYF.

This clonotype came up a few times. The genes are TRBV6-5 and TRBJ2-1; no clear D. The V and J ends lost 0 bases and 2 bases respectively, with 5 bases between them. The CDR3 sequence is 14 residues long. Germline assignment: CDR1 MNHEY and CDR2 SVGAGI. CDR3 region: CASSYSIPYNEQFF. The DNA for the CDR3 is TGTGCCAGCAGTTACTCGATACCCTACAATGAGCAGTTCTTC.

This clonotype was observed a few times. This chain links TRBV6-2 or TRBV6-3 with TRBJ2-6, with D uncertain. The CDR3 covers 17 residues. V was shortened by 3 bases and J by 0 bases, with 12 bases between the two germline ends. The germline gives CDR1 MNHEY, CDR2 SVGEGT. CDR3 sequence: CASSYSSGYSGANVLTF. The CDR3 DNA reads TGTGCCAGCAGTTATTCTTCAGGCTACTCTGGGGCCAACGTCCTGACTTTC.

This chain links TRBV20-1 with TRBJ1-2, with TRBD1 matching 7 bases. V shed 3 bases and J 2 bases; nucleotides not matched to a gene: 3. Germline loops: CDR1 DFQATT, CDR2 SNEGSKA (reference sequence). This CDR3 has 13 amino acids. CDR3: CSARRGQNYGYTF. The CDR3 region has the DNA TGCAGTGCTAGGAGGGGGCAAAACTATGGCTACACCTTC.

V and J are TRBV5-1 and TRBJ1-1; D uncertain. V gave up 5 bases and J gave up 9 bases, with 5 bases separating them. In germline, CDR1 is SGHRS, CDR2 YFSETQ. The CDR3 contains 9 residues. The CDR3: CASRCKAFF. CDR3 nucleotides: TGCGCCAGCAGATGTAAAGCTTTCTTT.

This chain connects TRBV27 to TRBJ2-7, with 10 nucleotides matching TRBD2. The CDR3 extends over 16 amino acids. The J segment lost 4 bases and the V segment lost 2 bases, leaving 8 bases of the junction unmatched. Germline V lookup: CDR1 MNHEY, CDR2 SMNVEV (reference sequence). In DNA, the CDR3 is TGTGCCAGCAGTTTAATCTTAGCGGGGGGTATGTACGAGCAGTACTTC. Translated, it gives CASSLILAGGMYEQYF.

This clonotype came up a few times. This rearrangement joins TRBV7-2 to TRBJ2-5; D possibly uses TRBD1 or TRBD2 (7 bases each). There are 14 residues in the CDR3. The germline gives CDR1 SGHTA, CDR2 FQGNSA. V dropped 1 base and J dropped 7 bases, with 13 bases sitting between them. CDR3 in DNA: TGTGCCAGCAGCTTAGAGACAGGGAGGGGGACCCAGTACTTC. Residues: CASSLETGRGTQYF.

V gene TRBV7-9 combines with J gene TRBJ2-4; D not certain. This CDR3 comprises 10 residues. V gave up 5 bases and J gave up 13 bases, with 9 bases separating them. Germline CDR1 reads SEHNR; CDR2 reads FQNEAQ (reference sequence). DNA for the CDR3: TGTGCCAGCAGCCCAGATGCGCAGTACTTC. This translates into CASSPDAQYF. Full variable domain (remainder filled in from reference TRBV7-9 and TRBJ2-4): DTGVSQNPRHKITKRGQNVTFRCDPISEHNRLYWYRQTLGQGPEFLTYFQNEAQLEKSRLLSDRFSAERPKGSFSTLEIQRTEQGDSAMYLCASSPDAQYFGAGTRLSVL.

The gene calls are TRBV6-1 and TRBJ2-7; TRBD2 aligns across 12 bases. The CDR3 has 13 amino acids. V dropped 10 bases and J dropped 3; count of bases not matched to a gene: 4. CDR1 is MNHNS, CDR2 SASEGT, per germline. The CDR3 protein is CATWTSGDYEQYF. CDR3 in DNA: TGTGCCACCTGGACTAGCGGGGACTACGAGCAGTACTTC.

Points on this clonotype: This may be a read error, as it is one base from a much larger clone. This chain joins TRBV6-1 and TRBJ2-3; 7 bases agree with TRBD2. This CDR3 contains 15 residues. V lost 2 bases, J lost 0 bases, and 2 bases stayed unmatched. Germline CDR1 and CDR2: MNHNS and SASEGT. The CDR3 region has the DNA TGTGCCAGCAGTGAACGAGCGGGGAGCACAGATACGCAGTATTTT. Protein product: CASSERAGSTDTQYF.

The chain recombines TRBV9 with TRBJ2-3; D is possibly TRBD2 (5 bases). Germline values: CDR1 SGDLS, CDR2 YYNGEE. The V end was cut by 0 bases, the J end by 0 bases, with 11 bases between. The CDR3 has 16 residues. The CDR3 nucleotides read TGTGCCAGCAGCGTAGGTTCGAGCGGAAGCACAGATACGCAGTATTTT. This translates into CASSVGSSGSTDTQYF.

The V gene is TRBV12-3 or TRBV12-4, the J gene TRBJ1-6; weak D call: TRBD1 (5 bases). With 2 bases removed from V and 9 bases from J, the gap between germline ends came to 11 bases. This CDR3 has 14 amino acids. The CDR3 DNA reads TGTGCCAGCAGTTTAATGGGACTAGGTTCACCCCTCCACTTT. Translation: CASSLMGLGSPLHF.

The chain joins TRBV6-5 to TRBJ2-7; tentatively, D is TRBD1 (6 bases). Germline CDR1 and CDR2: MNHEY and SVGAGI. The CDR3 contains 16 residues. V was trimmed by 4 bases and J by 3 bases, leaving 19 bases between them. CDR3 nucleotide sequence: TGTGCCAGCAGTTCCTCACCGAGACAGGTCTACTACGAGCAGTACTTC. Encoded protein: CASSSSPRQVYYEQYF.

This clonotype was picked up a small number of times. The chain links TRBV7-2 to TRBJ2-3; 8 bases line up with TRBD2. With 3 bases clipped from V and 2 bases from J, the junction kept 16 bases outside the gene matches. The germline V gene has CDR1 SGHTA and CDR2 FQGNSA. CDR3 size: 19 residues. The CDR3 sequence is CASSFDLGSGGTFTDTQYF. CDR3 DNA: TGTGCCAGCAGCTTCGATCTGGGTTCGGGAGGGACATTCACAGATACGCAGTATTTT.

The chain carries TRBV5-1 and TRBJ1-2, with unresolved D. The CDR3 totals 12 residues. V was trimmed by 1 base and J by 7 bases, leaving 8 bases between them. The germline gives CDR1 SGHRS, CDR2 YFSETQ. CDR3 sequence: CASSLNAGGYTF. DNA for the CDR3: TGCGCCAGCAGCTTGAACGCAGGTGGCTACACCTTC.

The V gene is TRBV25-1, the J gene TRBJ1-2; a possible D gene is TRBD1 (5 bases). Germline V lookup: CDR1 MGHDK, CDR2 SYGVNS. V was trimmed by 4 bases and J by 6 bases, leaving 9 bases between them. The CDR3 length is 12 residues. This CDR3 reads CASSVGADGYTF. In nucleotides, the CDR3 is TGTGCCAGCAGTGTAGGGGCGGATGGCTACACCTTC.

The table lists this clonotype with a few counts. J is TRBJ1-4 and V is TRBV20-1; D is unclear. Between the trimmed V and J ends, which lost 3 bases and 5 bases, there was a span of 13 bases. The CDR3 is 14 amino acids. The germline gives CDR1 DFQATT, CDR2 SNEGSKA (reference sequence). The CDR3 DNA is TGCAGTGCTAGGGCGGCGGTGGGAAATGAAAAACTGTTTTTT. This sequence encodes CSARAAVGNEKLFF.

V gene TRBV6-1 combines with J gene TRBJ1-5; D not resolved. V lost 6 bases and J lost 3, with 12 bases in between. In germline, CDR1 is MNHNS, CDR2 SASEGT. The CDR3 sequence is 14 residues long. The CDR3 DNA reads as TGTGCCAGCAGGGGCACTCCGTTCAATCAGCCCCAGCATTTT. Translating gives CASRGTPFNQPQHF.

The CDR3 is CASRMTGGLTEAFF. Here the CDR3 DNA reads TGTGCCAGCAGGATGACAGGGGGTCTCACTGAAGCTTTCTTT. The genes are TRBV12-3 or TRBV12-4 and TRBJ1-1; 9 positions agree with TRBD1. Germline trimming cut 6 bases from V and 4 bases from J; bases unmatched to any gene: 6. This CDR3 comprises 14 residues.

The genes are TRBV18 and TRBJ2-1; possible D gene TRBD1, 6 bases. The CDR3 is 13 amino acids. Looked up from germline, CDR1 is KGHSH and CDR2 is LQKENI. Deletions cut 10 bases from V and 4 bases from J, with 14 bases between. This CDR3 reads CATGQSIYNEQFF. The DNA of the CDR3 is TGTGCCACAGGACAGAGTATATACAATGAGCAGTTCTTC. Looking up the rest from reference TRBV18 and TRBJ2-1 gives the full variable domain: NAGVMQNPRHLVRRRGQEARLRCSPMKGHSHVYWYRQLPEEGLKFMVYLQKENIIDESGMPKERFSAEFPKEGPSILRIQQVVRGDSAAYFCATGQSIYNEQFFGPGTRLTVL.

This clonotype was seen only a few times. The chain recombines TRBV4-2 with TRBJ2-3; D not resolved. Germline V lookup: CDR1 LGHNA, CDR2 YNFKEQ. The V and J ends lost 3 bases and 4 bases respectively, with 17 bases between them. The CDR3 sequence is 16 residues long. CDR3 residues: CASSHPYRHWPDTQYF. The CDR3, as DNA: TGTGCCAGCAGCCACCCCTACCGTCACTGGCCAGATACGCAGTATTTT.

This chain uses TRBV6-2 or TRBV6-3 with TRBJ2-7, with 7 nucleotides matching TRBD1. The V segment lost 6 bases and the J segment 4 bases; nucleotides outside the gene matches: 12. Germline V lookup: CDR1 MNHEY, CDR2 SVGEGT. This CDR3 has 15 amino acids. CDR3 sequence: CASSPRQGWSYEQYF. CDR3 coding DNA: TGTGCCAGCAGCCCCCGACAGGGTTGGAGTTACGAGCAGTACTTC.